What follows are 22 T cell receptor beta chains derived from one specimen sequenced in a study of response to subunit inactivated influenza vaccine. TCRdb re-analysed the RT-PCR reads in MiXCR, keeping a single row per CDR3 protein. The sample contains about 650,000 distinct CDR3 sequences, around 14% of which appear only once. Specimen: PBMCs from blood, collected 12 days after vaccination. The receptors stem from a man aged 45-65 years who received an inactivated influenza vaccine.

This chain uses TRBV11-1 with TRBJ2-7; 15 bases line up with TRBD2. CDR3 length: 18 amino acids. After removal of 5 bases from V and 1 base from J, the junction contained 9 bases not matched to a gene. Germline V CDR1 and CDR2: SGHAT, FQDESV (reference sequence). The DNA of the CDR3 is TGTGCCAGCAGCACAATCCCGGGACTAGCGGGGGGTTCCTACGAGCAGTACTTC. Translating it yields CASSTIPGLAGGSYEQYF.

In this sample, this clonotype turned up a few times. J is TRBJ2-7 and V is TRBV5-1; 9 bases are shared with TRBD2. The CDR3 is made up of 18 amino acids. Germline CDR1 is SGHRS and CDR2 is YFSETQ. V shed 4 bases and J 3 bases; nucleotides not matched to a gene: 17. The CDR3 is CASSPSVPSGEIYYEQYF. The CDR3 DNA sequence: TGCGCCAGCAGCCCCTCGGTCCCTAGCGGGGAGATATACTACGAGCAGTACTTC.

V usage is TRBV30 and J usage is TRBJ1-5, with unresolved D. V was clipped by 2 bases and J by 2 bases, with 7 bases between them. In germline, CDR1 is GTSNPN, CDR2 SVGIG (reference sequence). CDR3 length equals 13 residues. The CDR3, as DNA: TGTGCCTGGAGTCGAAAGGGCAATCAGCCCCAGCATTTT. Encoded protein: CAWSRKGNQPQHF.

This clonotype came up a few times. This sequence joins TRBV7-2 and TRBJ1-6; the D is unclear. The CDR3 has 14 residues. Trimming took 5 bases from V and 13 from J, leaving 18 bases between them. In germline, CDR1 is SGHTA, CDR2 FQGNSA. CDR3 DNA: TGTGCCAGCAGCGCGCGGGCCCCTCTTTTGCCCCTCCACTTT. Translated: CASSARAPLLPLHF.

This chain links TRBV7-9 with TRBJ2-7; D gene uncertain. Trimming stripped 1 base from V and 4 bases from J, with 5 bases between. Germline CDR1 reads SEHNR; CDR2 reads FQNEAQ (reference sequence). The CDR3 is made up of 12 amino acids. CDR3 DNA: TGTGCCAGCAGCTTAGTAGTATACGAGCAGTACTTC. It translates to CASSLVVYEQYF. Full variable domain (remainder filled in from reference TRBV7-9 and TRBJ2-7): DTGVSQNPRHKITKRGQNVTFRCDPISEHNRLYWYRQTLGQGPEFLTYFQNEAQLEKSRLLSDRFSAERPKGSFSTLEIQRTEQGDSAMYLCASSLVVYEQYFGPGTRLTVT.

The rearrangement joins TRBV20-1 to TRBJ2-1; D ambiguous. Trimming cost V 2 bases and J 0 bases, with 11 bases left between them. The germline CDR1 and CDR2 sequences are DFQATT and SNEGSKA (reference sequence). CDR3 length equals 15 residues. CDR3 region: CSARTFVDSYNEQFF. The CDR3 DNA reads as TGCAGTGCTAGAACGTTCGTAGACTCCTACAATGAGCAGTTCTTC.

The J gene is TRBJ1-2, the V gene TRBV5-1; 9 positions agree with TRBD1. V dropped 4 bases and J dropped 14; count of bases not matched to a gene: 18. CDR1 SGHRS and CDR2 YFSETQ come from the germline V gene. The CDR3 spans 15 residues. CDR3 in DNA: TGCGCCAGCAGCAGGGGGGACAGGGACTCAATGGCTGTTACCTTC. Translating it yields CASSRGDRDSMAVTF.

This clonotype turned up a few times. This rearrangement joins TRBV12-3 or TRBV12-4 to TRBJ2-1, with TRBD2 matching over 11 bases. The V gene end was trimmed by 5 bases and the J gene end by 5 bases; junction bases not matched to a gene: 14. This CDR3 region has 18 residues. The CDR3 here is CASSRGGGGTSGDNEQFF. CDR3 sequence (DNA): TGTGCCAGCAGTCGAGGGGGAGGAGGGACTAGCGGAGACAATGAGCAGTTCTTC.

CDR3 nucleotide sequence: TGCAGCGTTGAGGAATCTGGGGGGAGGTGGCAAGAGACCCAGTACTTC. This gives the protein CSVEESGGRWQETQYF. V and J are TRBV29-1 and TRBJ2-5; D perhaps matches TRBD2 (6 bases). In germline, CDR1 is SQVTM, CDR2 ANQGSEA. This CDR3 has 16 residues. The V end was cut by 3 bases, the J end by 2 bases, with 19 bases between.

This rearrangement joins TRBV28 to TRBJ2-1; 7 bases line up with TRBD2. The CDR3 contains 14 residues. V was pared by 6 bases and J by 6 bases, with 8 bases of the junction left unmatched. Per the germline V gene, CDR1 is MDHEN and CDR2 is SYDVKM. The CDR3 here is CASSLGGDPNEQFF. As DNA, the CDR3 is TGTGCCAGCAGCCTGGGAGGGGATCCCAATGAGCAGTTCTTC.

In its sample, this clonotype was seen a few times. This chain links TRBV6-1 with TRBJ2-3; 12 bases line up with TRBD1. The CDR3 is made up of 15 amino acids. V was clipped by 8 bases and J by 2 bases; unmatched bases: 5. CDR1 MNHNS and CDR2 SASEGT come from the germline V gene. CDR3 sequence reads: CASGDRGRVTDTQYF. CDR3 bases: TGTGCCAGCGGGGACAGGGGGCGCGTCACAGATACGCAGTATTTT.

The chain employs TRBV7-9 and TRBJ2-1; 7 nucleotides line up with TRBD2. V trimming: 8 bases; J trimming: 8 bases; junction bases outside the gene matches: 9. The germline gives CDR1 SEHNR, CDR2 FQNEAQ (reference sequence). The CDR3 sequence is 13 residues long. The chain's CDR3 is CASRGLRWDEQFF. The CDR3 DNA sequence: TGTGCCAGCCGGGGACTAAGATGGGATGAGCAGTTCTTC.

This clonotype was detected a few times. The chain is built from TRBV12-3 or TRBV12-4 and TRBJ2-5; 7 bases align to TRBD1. This CDR3 is 16 amino acids long. Germline trimming cut 5 bases from V and 2 bases from J; bases unmatched to any gene: 11. The CDR3 protein is CASSVQGTADQETQYF. The DNA for the CDR3 is TGTGCCAGCAGTGTTCAAGGGACAGCGGATCAAGAGACCCAGTACTTC.

The chain uses TRBV12-3 or TRBV12-4 and TRBJ2-2; 9 bases map to TRBD2. This CDR3 contains 15 residues. V trimming: 10 bases; J trimming: 3 bases; junction bases outside the gene matches: 9. CDR3 loop: CATGVAGDHTGELFF. DNA for the CDR3: TGTGCCACCGGTGTAGCGGGAGATCACACCGGGGAGCTGTTTTTT.

V gene TRBV3-1 combines with J gene TRBJ2-3; TRBD2 matches 10 bases. The CDR3 is 17 amino acids. Germline V CDR1 and CDR2: LGHDT, YNNKEL (reference sequence). V lost 1 base, J lost 3 bases, and 7 bases stayed unmatched. For the CDR3, the DNA is TGTGCCAGCAGCCAAGGATGGCTAGCGGGGGTTACAGATACGCAGTATTTT. This sequence encodes CASSQGWLAGVTDTQYF.

CDR3 DNA sequence: TGCGCCAGCAGCCAAGGACTAGCGCCAAATGAGCAGTTCTTC. Translating it yields CASSQGLAPNEQFF. The chain recombines TRBV4-1 with TRBJ2-1; 8 nucleotides match TRBD2. Germline loops: CDR1 MGHRA, CDR2 YSYEKL. The ends lost 1 base at V and 7 bases at J; junction bases unmatched: 3. This CDR3 is built from 14 residues.

The rearrangement links TRBV9 to TRBJ2-1; D unresolved. This CDR3 region has 12 residues. Germline V lookup: CDR1 SGDLS, CDR2 YYNGEE. V was trimmed by 3 bases and J by 7 bases, leaving 8 bases between them. The CDR3 nucleotides read TGTGCCAGCAGCGGGGAATGGAATGAGCAGTTCTTC. Amino acids: CASSGEWNEQFF.

This rearrangement joins TRBV12-3 or TRBV12-4 to TRBJ2-3; D might be TRBD2 (5 bases). V was clipped by 4 bases and J by 6 bases, with 14 bases between them. This CDR3 has 14 amino acids. CDR3 DNA sequence: TGTGCCAGCAGTTCCCGGGCAAGAGGGGATACGCAGTATTTT. This encodes CASSSRARGDTQYF.

The V call is TRBV12-3 or TRBV12-4, the J call TRBJ2-7; 14 bases agree with TRBD2. This CDR3 comprises 18 residues. Unmatched junction bases numbered 6, after V lost 1 base and J lost 1 base. CDR3 sequence reads: CASSLGGTSGGTSYEQYF. The CDR3 coding sequence is TGTGCCAGCAGTTTAGGGGGGACTAGCGGGGGTACTTCCTACGAGCAGTACTTC.

Only a few counts were recorded for this clonotype. J is TRBJ2-1 and V is TRBV12-3 or TRBV12-4; D possibly matches TRBD1 or TRBD2 (5 bases each). CDR3 length equals 16 residues. V gave up 3 bases and J gave up 8 bases, with 20 bases separating them. The CDR3 DNA reads TGTGCCAGCAGTTTTTATGAGGCAGGGAGTCCGGATGAGCAGTTCTTC. This sequence encodes CASSFYEAGSPDEQFF.

This clonotype turned up a few times. This rearrangement joins TRBV29-1 to TRBJ1-2; the D is unclear. Germline V gene sequence: CDR1 SQVTM, CDR2 ANQGSEA. V lost 3 bases, J lost 5 bases, and 19 bases lay in between. This CDR3 comprises 15 residues. The CDR3 bases are TGCAGCGTTGATTTTTTGGCGACCGGGAGATATGGCTACACCTTC. As protein: CSVDFLATGRYGYTF. The full variable domain, in which reference TRBV29-1 and TRBJ1-2 provide the parts outside the CDR3, is SAVISQKPSRDICQRGTSLTIQCQVDSQVTMMFWYRQQPGQSLTLIATANQGSEATYESGFVIDKFPISRPNLTFSTLTVSNMSPEDSSIYLCSVDFLATGRYGYTFGSGTRLTVV.

The chain uses TRBV7-2 and TRBJ2-3; no clear D gene. There are 15 residues in the CDR3. V lost 3 bases and J lost 3, with 13 bases in between. The germline V gene encodes CDR1 SGHTA and CDR2 FQGNSA. The CDR3 region is CASSLWAQRTDTQYF. The CDR3 nucleotides are TGTGCCAGCAGCTTGTGGGCGCAGAGAACAGATACGCAGTATTTT.